This T cell receptor beta chain was observed in a study of human T cells and chemical hapten exposure. Overall study: A 2 cm by 2 cm inner upper arm patch received 2% DPC for sensitization.

TCRdb re-called the RACE reads through MiXCR, storing one row per CDR3 protein. Here the sample spans over 300,000 distinct CDR3 sequences, roughly 4.6% being singletons. Trimming took off 0 bases at V and 4 bases at J, with 17 bases between the two ends. CDR1 is DFQATT and CDR2 is SNEGSKA in the germline V gene (reference sequence). This CDR3 is 16 amino acids long. Time point specified: pre-sensitization, week 0. The treatment is: therapeutic diphenylcyclopropenone sensitization with weekly scalp DPC. This material consisted of whole blood, taken in connection with sensitization to the hapten diphenylcyclopropenone (DPC). This chain uses TRBV20-1 with TRBJ2-3; D may match TRBD1 or TRBD2 (5 bases each). The receptor was isolated from a woman aged 45-65 years with alopecia areata. Some clones in this sample may be carry-over from other donors' samples. The CDR3 nucleotides read TGCAGTGCTAGAGATGTGAGGGGTTACGGCGCAGATACGCAGTATTTT. It encodes CSARDVRGYGADTQYF.